This T cell receptor beta chain is drawn from a study of shared clonotypes between healthy human individuals. Study details: The cohort had a couple of women and three men, ages 18 to 49.

On this clone: One junction end disagrees with the germline gene, perhaps due to a read error.

Naive CD8 cells lacked CD45RO and underwent positive selection for CCR7, leaving out terminally differentiated effector memory CD45RA+ cells. There were no recent acute infections or vaccinations among the donors, who were healthy HIV-negative adults. Profiled with immunoSEQ multiplex PCR; TCRdb holds only in-frame clones, not every one. The table includes hundreds of thousands of clones, roughly 96% detected once. The CDR3 spans 13 residues. Per the germline V gene, CDR1 is SGHTA and CDR2 is FQGTGA. This sequence joins TRBV7-3 and TRBJ2-3; D gene ambiguous. The sequence was obtained from a woman aged 30 to 39 in good health. Sequencing was performed on naive CD8+ T cells sorted from blood. In nucleotides, the CDR3 is TGTGCGAGCAGTCCTAAAGGGTCAGATACGCAGTATTTT. It codes for CASSPKGSDTQYF.